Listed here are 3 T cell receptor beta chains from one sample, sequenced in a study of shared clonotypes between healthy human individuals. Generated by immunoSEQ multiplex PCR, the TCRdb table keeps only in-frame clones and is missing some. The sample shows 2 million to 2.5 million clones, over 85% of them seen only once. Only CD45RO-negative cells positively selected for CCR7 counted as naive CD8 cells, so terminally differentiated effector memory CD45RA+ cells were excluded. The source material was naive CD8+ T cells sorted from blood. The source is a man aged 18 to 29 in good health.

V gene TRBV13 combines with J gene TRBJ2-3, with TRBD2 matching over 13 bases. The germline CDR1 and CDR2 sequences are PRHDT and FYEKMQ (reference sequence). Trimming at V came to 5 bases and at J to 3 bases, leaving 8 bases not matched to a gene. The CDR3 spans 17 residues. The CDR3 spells CASSTRTSGGSTDTQYF. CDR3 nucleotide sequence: TGTGCCAGCAGCACAAGGACTAGCGGGGGTTCGACAGATACGCAGTATTTT.

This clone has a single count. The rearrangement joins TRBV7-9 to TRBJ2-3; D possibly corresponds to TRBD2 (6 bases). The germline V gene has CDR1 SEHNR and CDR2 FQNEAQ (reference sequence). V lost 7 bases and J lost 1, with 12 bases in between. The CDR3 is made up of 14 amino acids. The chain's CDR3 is CASNPSERTDTQYF. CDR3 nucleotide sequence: TGTGCCAGCAATCCTAGCGAACGCACAGATACGCAGTATTTT.

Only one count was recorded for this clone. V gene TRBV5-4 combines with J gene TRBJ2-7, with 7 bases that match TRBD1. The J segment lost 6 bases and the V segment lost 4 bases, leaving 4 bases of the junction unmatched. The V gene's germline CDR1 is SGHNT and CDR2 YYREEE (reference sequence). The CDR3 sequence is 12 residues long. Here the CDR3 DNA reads TGTGCCAGCAGCCTAGACAGGGTCGAGCAGTACTTC. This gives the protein CASSLDRVEQYF.